This TCR beta chain originates from a study of cytomegalovirus exposure and HLA in healthy donors. The CDR3 extends over 13 amino acids. The V gene lost 0 bases and the J gene lost 4 bases, with 7 bases spanning the gap. CDR1 is LGHNA and CDR2 is YSLEER in the germline V gene. By frequency in the sample, this clone is medium-sized. In the PCR, 60 Vbeta and 13 Jbeta primers were used. Sequencing used immunoSEQ multiplex PCR; TCRdb keeps in-frame clones, though not all of them. The repertoire holds under 200,000 clones, with about four fifths as singletons. This chain joins TRBV4-3 and TRBJ2-7; no definite D call. The specimen sequenced was PBMCs. The receptor was derived from a boy younger than 18 in good health and CMV-seronegative. The CDR3 spells CASSQDMSYEQYF. CDR3 nucleotide sequence: TGCGCCAGCAGCCAAGATATGAGTTACGAGCAGTACTTC.